This TCR beta chain derives from a study of shared clonotypes between healthy human individuals. The wider study: Researchers assigned three CD4 naive, three CD4 memory, two CD8 naive and one CD8 memory plate to each donor.

To note about this clone: Its antigen is unknown.

The CDR3 extends over 14 amino acids. The germline V and J ends were trimmed by 4 bases and 4 bases, with 14 bases remaining between them. Germline V gives CDR1 SGHNT, CDR2 YYREEE (reference sequence). For each subset, genomic DNA was distributed in equal portions over several immunoSEQ plates. Using immunoSEQ multiplex PCR, the repertoire was profiled, and TCRdb retains in-frame clones only, with some absent. The sample shows over a million clones, 95% to 99% of them seen only once. Study-wide points: Non-shared clonotypes showed lower generation probabilities than clonotypes common to all four donors.

The chain employs TRBV5-4 and TRBJ2-5, with D maybe TRBD2 (5 bases). This clonotype was obtained from a man aged 30 to 39 in good health. Sequencing used naive CD4+ T cells sorted from blood. The sample's subset: CD45RA+ positively selected. CDR3 sequence: CASSRGGRGETQYF. The CDR3 coding sequence is TGTGCCAGCAGCCGTGGAGGACGAGGAGAGACCCAGTACTTC.